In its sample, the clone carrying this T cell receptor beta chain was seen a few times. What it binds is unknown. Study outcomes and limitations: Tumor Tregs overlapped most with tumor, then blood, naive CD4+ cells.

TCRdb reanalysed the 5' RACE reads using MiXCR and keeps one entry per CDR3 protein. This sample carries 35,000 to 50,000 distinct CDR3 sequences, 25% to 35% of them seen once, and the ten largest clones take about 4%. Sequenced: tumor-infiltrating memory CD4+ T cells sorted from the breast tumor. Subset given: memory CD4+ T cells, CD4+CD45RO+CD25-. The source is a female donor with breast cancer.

The CDR3: CASSVDRVADTQYF. The CDR3 nucleotides read TGCGCCAGCAGCGTCGACAGGGTTGCAGATACGCAGTATTTT. The chain joins TRBV5-1 to TRBJ2-3; 7 positions match TRBD1. Germline V lookup: CDR1 SGHRS, CDR2 YFSETQ. V was pared by 4 bases and J by 4 bases, with 6 bases of the junction left unmatched. The CDR3 is 14 residues long.